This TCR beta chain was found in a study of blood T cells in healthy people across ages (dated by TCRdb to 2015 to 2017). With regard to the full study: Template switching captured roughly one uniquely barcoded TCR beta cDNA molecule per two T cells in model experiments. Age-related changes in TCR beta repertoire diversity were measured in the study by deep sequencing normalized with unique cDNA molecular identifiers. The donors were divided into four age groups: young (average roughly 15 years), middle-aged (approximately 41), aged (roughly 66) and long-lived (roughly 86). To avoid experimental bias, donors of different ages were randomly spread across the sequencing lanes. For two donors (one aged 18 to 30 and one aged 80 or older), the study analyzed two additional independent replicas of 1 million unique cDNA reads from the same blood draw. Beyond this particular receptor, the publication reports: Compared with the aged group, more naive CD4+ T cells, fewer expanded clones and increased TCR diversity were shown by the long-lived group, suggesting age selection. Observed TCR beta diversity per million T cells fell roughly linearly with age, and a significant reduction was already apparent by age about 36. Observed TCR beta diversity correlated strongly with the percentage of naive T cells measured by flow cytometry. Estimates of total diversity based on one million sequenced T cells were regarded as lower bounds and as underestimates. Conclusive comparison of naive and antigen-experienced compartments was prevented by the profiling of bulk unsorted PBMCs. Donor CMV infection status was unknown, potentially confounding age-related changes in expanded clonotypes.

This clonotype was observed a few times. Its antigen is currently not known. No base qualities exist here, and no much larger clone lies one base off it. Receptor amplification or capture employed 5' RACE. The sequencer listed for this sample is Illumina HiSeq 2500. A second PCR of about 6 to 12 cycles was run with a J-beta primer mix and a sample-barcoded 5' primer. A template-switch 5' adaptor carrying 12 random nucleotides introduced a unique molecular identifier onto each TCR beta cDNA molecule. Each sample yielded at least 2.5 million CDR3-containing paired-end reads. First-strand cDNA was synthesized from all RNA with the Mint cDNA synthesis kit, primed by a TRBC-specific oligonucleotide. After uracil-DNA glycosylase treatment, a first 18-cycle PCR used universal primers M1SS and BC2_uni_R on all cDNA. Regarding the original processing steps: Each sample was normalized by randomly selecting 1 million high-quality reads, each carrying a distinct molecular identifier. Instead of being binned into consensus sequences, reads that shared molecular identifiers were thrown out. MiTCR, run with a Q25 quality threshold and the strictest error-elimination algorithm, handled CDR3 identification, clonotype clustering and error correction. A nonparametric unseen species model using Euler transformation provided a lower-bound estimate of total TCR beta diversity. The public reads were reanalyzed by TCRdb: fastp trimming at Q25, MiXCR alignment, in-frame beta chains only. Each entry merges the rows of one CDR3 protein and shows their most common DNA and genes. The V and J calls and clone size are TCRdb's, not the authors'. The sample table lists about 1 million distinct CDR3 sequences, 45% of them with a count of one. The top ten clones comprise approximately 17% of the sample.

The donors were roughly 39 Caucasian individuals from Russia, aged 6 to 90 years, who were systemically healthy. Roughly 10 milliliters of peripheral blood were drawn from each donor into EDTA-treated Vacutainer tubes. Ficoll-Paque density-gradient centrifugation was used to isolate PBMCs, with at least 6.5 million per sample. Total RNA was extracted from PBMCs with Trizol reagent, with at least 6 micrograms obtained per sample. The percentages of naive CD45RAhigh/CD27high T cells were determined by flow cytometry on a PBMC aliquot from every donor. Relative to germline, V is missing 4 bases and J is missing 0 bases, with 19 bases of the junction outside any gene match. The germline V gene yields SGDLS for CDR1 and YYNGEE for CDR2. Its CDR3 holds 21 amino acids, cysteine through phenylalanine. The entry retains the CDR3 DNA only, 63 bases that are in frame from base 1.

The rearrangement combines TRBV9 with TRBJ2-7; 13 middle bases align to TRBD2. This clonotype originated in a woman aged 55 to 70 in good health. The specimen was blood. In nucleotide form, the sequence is TGTGCCAGCAGCCGCTCCTTGGGACAGCCCGGACTAGCGGGAGTCTCCTACGAGCAGTACTTC. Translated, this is CASSRSLGQPGLAGVSYEQYF. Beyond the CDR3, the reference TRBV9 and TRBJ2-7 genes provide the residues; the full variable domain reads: DSGVTQTPKHLITATGQRVTLRCSPRSGDLSVYWYQQSLDQGLQFLIQYYNGEERAKGNILERFSAQQFPDLHSELNLSSLELGDSALYFCASSRSLGQPGLAGVSYEQYFGPGTRLTVT.